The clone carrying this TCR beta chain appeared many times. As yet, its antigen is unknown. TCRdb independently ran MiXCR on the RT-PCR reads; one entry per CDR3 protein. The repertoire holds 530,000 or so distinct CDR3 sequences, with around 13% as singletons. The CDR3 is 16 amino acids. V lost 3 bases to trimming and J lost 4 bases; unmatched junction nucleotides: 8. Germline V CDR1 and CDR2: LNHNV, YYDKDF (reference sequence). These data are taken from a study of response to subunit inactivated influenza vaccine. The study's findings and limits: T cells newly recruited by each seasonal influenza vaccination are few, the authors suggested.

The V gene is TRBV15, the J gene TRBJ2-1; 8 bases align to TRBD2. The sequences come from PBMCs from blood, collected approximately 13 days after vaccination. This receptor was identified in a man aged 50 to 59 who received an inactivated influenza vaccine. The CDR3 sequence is CATSSSGRALYNEQFF. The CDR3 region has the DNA TGTGCCACCAGCAGCAGCGGGAGAGCCCTTTACAATGAGCAGTTCTTC.